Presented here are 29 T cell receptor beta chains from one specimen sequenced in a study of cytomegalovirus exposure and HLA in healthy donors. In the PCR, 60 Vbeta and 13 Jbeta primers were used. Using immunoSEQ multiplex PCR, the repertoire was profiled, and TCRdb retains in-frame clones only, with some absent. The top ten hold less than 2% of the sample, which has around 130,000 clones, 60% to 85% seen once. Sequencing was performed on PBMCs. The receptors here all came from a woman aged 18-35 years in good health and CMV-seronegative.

The CDR3 DNA reads as TGCAGCACCGGACAGGGAAAGAACACTGAAGCTTTCTTT. It codes for CSTGQGKNTEAFF. The chain recombines TRBV29-1 with TRBJ1-1, with 8 positions matching TRBD1. V lost 8 bases, J lost 1 base, and 6 bases stayed unmatched. Germline CDR1 reads SQVTM; CDR2 reads ANQGSEA. The CDR3 contains 13 residues.

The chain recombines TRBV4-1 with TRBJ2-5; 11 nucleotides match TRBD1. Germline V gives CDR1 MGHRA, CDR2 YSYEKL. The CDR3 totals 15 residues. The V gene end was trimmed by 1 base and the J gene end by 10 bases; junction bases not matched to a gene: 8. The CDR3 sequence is CASSQAGTGGGGQYF. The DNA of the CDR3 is TGCGCCAGCAGCCAAGCCGGGACAGGGGGTGGTGGCCAGTACTTC.

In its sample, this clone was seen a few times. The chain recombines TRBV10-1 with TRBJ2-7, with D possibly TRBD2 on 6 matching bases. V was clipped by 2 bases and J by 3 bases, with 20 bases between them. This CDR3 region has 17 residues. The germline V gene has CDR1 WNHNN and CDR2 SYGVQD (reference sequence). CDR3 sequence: CASSEGGTGTVSYEQYF. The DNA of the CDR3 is TGCGCCAGCAGTGAGGGGGGGACTGGGACTGTCAGCTACGAGCAGTACTTC.

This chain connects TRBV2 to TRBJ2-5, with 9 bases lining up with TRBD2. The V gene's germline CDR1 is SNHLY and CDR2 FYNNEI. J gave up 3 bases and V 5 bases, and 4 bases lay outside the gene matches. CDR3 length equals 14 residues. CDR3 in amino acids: CASSFIAGEETQYF. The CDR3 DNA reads TGTGCCAGCAGTTTTATAGCGGGAGAAGAGACCCAGTACTTC.

In DNA form, the CDR3 reads TGCGCCAGCAGCCAGGACCCGGGACAGGGGGAGGAGGGCTACACCTTC. Its protein product is CASSQDPGQGEEGYTF. The rearrangement uses TRBV4-1 and TRBJ1-2; 11 bases line up with TRBD1. The germline CDR1 and CDR2 sequences are MGHRA and YSYEKL. The V segment lost 3 bases and the J segment 8 bases; nucleotides outside the gene matches: 11. This CDR3 is 16 amino acids long.

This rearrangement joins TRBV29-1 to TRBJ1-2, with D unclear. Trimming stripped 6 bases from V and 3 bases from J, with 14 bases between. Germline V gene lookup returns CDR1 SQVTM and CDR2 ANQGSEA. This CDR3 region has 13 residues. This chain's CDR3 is CSVSIPRDYGYTF. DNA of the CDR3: TGCAGCGTCTCTATCCCTCGCGACTATGGCTACACCTTC. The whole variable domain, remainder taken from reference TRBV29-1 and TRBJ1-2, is SAVISQKPSRDICQRGTSLTIQCQVDSQVTMMFWYRQQPGQSLTLIATANQGSEATYESGFVIDKFPISRPNLTFSTLTVSNMSPEDSSIYLCSVSIPRDYGYTFGSGTRLTVV.

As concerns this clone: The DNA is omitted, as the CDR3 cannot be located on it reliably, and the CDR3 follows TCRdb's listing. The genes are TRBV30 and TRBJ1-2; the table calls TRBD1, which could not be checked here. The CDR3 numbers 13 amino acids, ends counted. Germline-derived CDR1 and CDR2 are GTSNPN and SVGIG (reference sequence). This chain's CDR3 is CAWSVGQGSGYPF.

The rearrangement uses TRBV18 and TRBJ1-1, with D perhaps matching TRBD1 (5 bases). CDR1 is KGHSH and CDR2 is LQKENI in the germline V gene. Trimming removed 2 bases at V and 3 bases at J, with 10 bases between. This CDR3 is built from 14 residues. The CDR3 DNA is TGTGCCAGCTCACCAGAAGTAGGGGACACTGAAGCTTTCTTT. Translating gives CASSPEVGDTEAFF. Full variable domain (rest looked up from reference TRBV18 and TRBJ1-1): NAGVMQNPRHLVRRRGQEARLRCSPMKGHSHVYWYRQLPEEGLKFMVYLQKENIIDESGMPKERFSAEFPKEGPSILRIQQVVRGDSAAYFCASSPEVGDTEAFFGQGTRLTVV.

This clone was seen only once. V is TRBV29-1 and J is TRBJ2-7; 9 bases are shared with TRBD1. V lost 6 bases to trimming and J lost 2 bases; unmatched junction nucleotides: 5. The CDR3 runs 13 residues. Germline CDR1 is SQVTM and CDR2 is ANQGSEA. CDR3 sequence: CSVRQGGTYEQYF. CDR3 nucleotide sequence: TGCAGCGTACGACAGGGGGGGACCTACGAGCAGTACTTC.

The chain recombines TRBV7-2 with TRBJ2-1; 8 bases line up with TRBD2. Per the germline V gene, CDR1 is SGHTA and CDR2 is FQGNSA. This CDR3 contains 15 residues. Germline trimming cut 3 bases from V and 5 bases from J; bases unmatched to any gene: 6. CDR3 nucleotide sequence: TGTGCCAGCAGCTTTAGGACTAGCACCCACAATGAGCAGTTCTTC. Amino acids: CASSFRTSTHNEQFF.

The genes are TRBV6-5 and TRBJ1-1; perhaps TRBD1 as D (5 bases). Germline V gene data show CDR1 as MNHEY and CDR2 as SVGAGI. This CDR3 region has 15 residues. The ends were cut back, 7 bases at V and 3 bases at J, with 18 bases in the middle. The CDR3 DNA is TGTGCCAGCAAGAGAGACGCGGGGGGAGACACTGAAGCTTTCTTT. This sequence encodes CASKRDAGGDTEAFF.

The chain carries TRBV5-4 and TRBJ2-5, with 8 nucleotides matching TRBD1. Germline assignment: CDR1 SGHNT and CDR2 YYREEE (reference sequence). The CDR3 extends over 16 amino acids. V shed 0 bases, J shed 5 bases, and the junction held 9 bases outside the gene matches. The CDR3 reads CASSLGAGGLRETQYF. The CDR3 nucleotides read TGTGCCAGCAGCTTGGGGGCAGGGGGCCTGCGGGAGACCCAGTACTTC.

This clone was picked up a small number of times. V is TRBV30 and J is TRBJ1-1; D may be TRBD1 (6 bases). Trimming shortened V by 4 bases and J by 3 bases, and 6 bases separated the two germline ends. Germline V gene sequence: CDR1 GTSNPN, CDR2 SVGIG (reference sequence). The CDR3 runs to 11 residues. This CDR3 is CAWNRDTEAFF. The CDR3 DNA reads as TGTGCCTGGAACAGGGACACTGAAGCTTTCTTT. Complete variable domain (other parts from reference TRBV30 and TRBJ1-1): SQTIHQWPATLVQPVGSPLSLECTVEGTSNPNLYWYRQAAGRGLQLLFYSVGIGQISSEVPQNLSASRPQDRQFILSSKKLLLSDSGFYLCAWNRDTEAFFGQGTRLTVV.

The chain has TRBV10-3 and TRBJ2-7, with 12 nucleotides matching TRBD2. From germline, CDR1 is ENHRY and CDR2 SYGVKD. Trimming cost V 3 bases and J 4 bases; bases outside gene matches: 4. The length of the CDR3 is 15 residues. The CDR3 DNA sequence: TGTGCCATCAGTGACCTGACTAGCGGGAGTTACGAGCAGTACTTC. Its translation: CAISDLTSGSYEQYF.

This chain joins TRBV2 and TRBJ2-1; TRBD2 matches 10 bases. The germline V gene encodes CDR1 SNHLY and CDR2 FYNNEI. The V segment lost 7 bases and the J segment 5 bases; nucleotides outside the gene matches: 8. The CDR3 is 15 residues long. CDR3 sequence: CASTGGTSEHNEQFF. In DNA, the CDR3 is TGTGCCAGCACCGGGGGGACTAGCGAGCACAATGAGCAGTTCTTC.

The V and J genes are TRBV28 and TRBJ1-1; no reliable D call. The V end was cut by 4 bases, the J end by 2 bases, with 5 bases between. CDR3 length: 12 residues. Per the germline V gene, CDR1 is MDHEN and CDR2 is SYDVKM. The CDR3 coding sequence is TGTGCCAGCAGTTCAGGTAACACTGAAGCTTTCTTT. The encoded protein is CASSSGNTEAFF.

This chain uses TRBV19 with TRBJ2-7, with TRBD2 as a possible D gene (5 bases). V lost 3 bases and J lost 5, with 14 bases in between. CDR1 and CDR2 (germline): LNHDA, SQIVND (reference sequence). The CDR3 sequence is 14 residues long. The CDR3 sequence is CASSIWEAGNEQYF. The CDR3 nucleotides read TGTGCCAGTAGTATCTGGGAAGCCGGGAACGAGCAGTACTTC.

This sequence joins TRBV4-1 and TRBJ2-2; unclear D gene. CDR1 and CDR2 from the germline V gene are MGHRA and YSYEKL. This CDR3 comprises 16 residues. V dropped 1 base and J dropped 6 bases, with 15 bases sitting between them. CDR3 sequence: CASSQARREFSGELFF. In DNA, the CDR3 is TGCGCCAGCAGCCAAGCCCGTCGCGAGTTTTCCGGGGAGCTGTTTTTT.

CDR3 nucleotide sequence: TGTGCCAGCAGTGGATCGAGGTGGGAGACCCAGTACTTC. It codes for CASSGSRWETQYF. The chain combines TRBV6-1 with TRBJ2-5; the D is unclear. Germline CDR1 reads MNHNS; CDR2 reads SASEGT. V was pared by 4 bases and J by 5 bases, with 11 bases between. The CDR3 runs to 13 residues.

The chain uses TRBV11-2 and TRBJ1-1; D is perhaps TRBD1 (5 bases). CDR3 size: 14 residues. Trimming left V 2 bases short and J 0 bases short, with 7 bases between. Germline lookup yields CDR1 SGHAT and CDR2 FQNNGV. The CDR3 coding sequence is TGTGCCAGCAGCTTAAGGGGTCTGAACACTGAAGCTTTCTTT. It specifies CASSLRGLNTEAFF.

CDR3 sequence reads: CASSTTGIPLGTEAFF. As DNA, the CDR3 is TGCGCCAGCAGCACGACCGGGATCCCCCTCGGAACTGAAGCTTTCTTT. The chain is built from TRBV5-1 and TRBJ1-1; D gene ambiguous. Trimming shortened V by 4 bases and J by 5 bases, and 21 bases separated the two germline ends. CDR1 is SGHRS, CDR2 YFSETQ, per germline. CDR3 length equals 16 residues.

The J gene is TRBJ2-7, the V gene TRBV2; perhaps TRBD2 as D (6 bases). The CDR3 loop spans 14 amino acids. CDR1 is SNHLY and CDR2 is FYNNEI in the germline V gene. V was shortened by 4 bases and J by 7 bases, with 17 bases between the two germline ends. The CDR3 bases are TGTGCCAGCAGTGGGACTACCGGACCGGGGGAGCAGTACTTC. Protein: CASSGTTGPGEQYF.

The CDR3 DNA sequence: TGTGCCAGTAGGGACAGGGGCCGTGGGGCGAACACTGAAGCTTTCTTT. This gives the protein CASRDRGRGANTEAFF. The V call is TRBV19, the J call TRBJ1-1; TRBD1 matches at 9 bases. The CDR3 covers 16 residues. The junction had 9 bases not matched to a gene; V was cut back by 6 bases and J by 1 base. CDR1 and CDR2 from the germline V gene are LNHDA and SQIVND (reference sequence).

The CDR3 coding sequence is TGTGCCAGCAGTGAAAGGGGTTCTGCACAAAGGGGGCAGTACTTC. Its translation is CASSERGSAQRGQYF. The chain carries TRBV6-1 and TRBJ2-7; possible D gene TRBD1, 5 bases. Trimming cost V 2 bases and J 9 bases, with 20 bases left between them. The V gene's germline CDR1 is MNHNS and CDR2 SASEGT. The CDR3 is 15 amino acids.

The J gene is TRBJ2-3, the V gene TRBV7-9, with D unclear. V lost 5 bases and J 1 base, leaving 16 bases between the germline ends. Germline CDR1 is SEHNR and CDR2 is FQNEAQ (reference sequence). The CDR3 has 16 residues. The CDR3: CASSARPEGGTDTQYF. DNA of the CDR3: TGTGCCAGCAGCGCCAGACCCGAAGGAGGCACAGATACGCAGTATTTT. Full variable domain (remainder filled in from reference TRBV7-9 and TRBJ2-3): DTGVSQNPRHKITKRGQNVTFRCDPISEHNRLYWYRQTLGQGPEFLTYFQNEAQLEKSRLLSDRFSAERPKGSFSTLEIQRTEQGDSAMYLCASSARPEGGTDTQYFGPGTRLTVL.

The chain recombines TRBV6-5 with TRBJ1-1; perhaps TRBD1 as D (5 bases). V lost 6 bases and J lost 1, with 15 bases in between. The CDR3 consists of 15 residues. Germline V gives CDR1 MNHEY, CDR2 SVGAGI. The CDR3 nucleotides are TGTGCCAGCAGCCTAAGGTTGGGGGGGAACACTGAAGCTTTCTTT. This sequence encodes CASSLRLGGNTEAFF.

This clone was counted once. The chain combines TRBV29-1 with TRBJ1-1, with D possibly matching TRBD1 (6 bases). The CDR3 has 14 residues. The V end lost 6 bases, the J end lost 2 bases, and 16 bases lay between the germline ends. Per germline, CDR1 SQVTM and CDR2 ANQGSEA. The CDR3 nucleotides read TGCAGCGTCGTTATGCAGGGGCCCAACACTGAAGCTTTCTTT. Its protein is CSVVMQGPNTEAFF.

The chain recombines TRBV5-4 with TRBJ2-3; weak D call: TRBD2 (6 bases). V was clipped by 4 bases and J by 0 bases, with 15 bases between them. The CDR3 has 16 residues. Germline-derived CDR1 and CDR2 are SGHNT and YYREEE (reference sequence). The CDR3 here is CASSGGTAPSTDTQYF. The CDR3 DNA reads TGTGCCAGCAGCGGAGGGACCGCGCCCAGCACAGATACGCAGTATTTT.

The CDR3 is CASRPHRATQETQYF. The CDR3, as DNA: TGTGCCAGCAGACCGCACAGGGCGACACAAGAGACCCAGTACTTC. The chain is built from TRBV6-5 and TRBJ2-5, with a weak D call TRBD1 (6 bases). From germline, CDR1 is MNHEY and CDR2 SVGAGI. Between the trimmed V and J ends, which lost 6 bases and 2 bases, there was a span of 16 bases. CDR3 length: 15 amino acids.